These 30 T cell receptor beta chains came from one sample sequenced in a study of Tregs in tolerant kidney transplant recipients. Using immunoSEQ multiplex PCR, the repertoire was profiled, and TCRdb retains in-frame clones only, with some absent. The sample holds some 15,000 clones. The nonmyeloablative bone marrow transplants came from related graft donors, with transient mixed chimerism. The source material was CD4+ T cells from blood (PBMCs), sampled 12 months after the transplant. The receptors stem from a human patient who received a combined kidney and bone marrow transplant. Some T cells may have come from the graft donor.

In regard to this clone: The read falls 3 residues short of the CDR3 end, and the missing part is taken from the germline J gene. V usage is TRBV4-1 and J usage is TRBJ2-1, with 8 bases identical to TRBD1. Unmatched junction bases numbered 4, after V lost 4 bases and J lost 5 bases. Looked up from germline, CDR1 is MGHRA and CDR2 is YSYEKL. CDR3 size: 14 residues. Incomplete CDR3 DNA: TGCGCCAGCAGCCGGGGGGACAGGCACAATGAG. Translated: CASSRGDRHNE. The CDR3 in its entirety is CASSRGDRHNEQFF.

As to this clone: Read data end 3 residues before the CDR3 end; the end is taken from the germline J gene. V usage is TRBV19 and J usage is TRBJ2-1; 7 positions agree with TRBD1. The CDR3 has 15 amino acids. From germline, CDR1 is LNHDA and CDR2 SQIVND (reference sequence). The V gene end was trimmed by 3 bases and the J gene end by 5 bases; junction bases not matched to a gene: 7. CDR3 residues: CASSIATGTNNEQFF. The part of the CDR3 DNA that was read is TGTGCCAGTAGTATTGCGACAGGGACAAACAATGAG. The complete variable domain, with remaining parts taken from reference TRBV19 and TRBJ2-1, reads DGGITQSPKYLFRKEGQNVTLSCEQNLNHDAMYWYRQDPGQGLRLIYYSQIVNDFQKGDIAEGYSVSREKKESFPLTVTSAQKNPTAFYLCASSIATGTNNEQFFGPGTRLTVL.

Note on this clone: Sequencing ends 3 residues short of the CDR3 end; the germline J gene provides the rest. J is TRBJ2-7 and V is TRBV6-2 or TRBV6-3, with 13 nucleotides matching TRBD2. The germline gives CDR1 MNHEY, CDR2 SVGEGT. The CDR3 spans 16 residues. V was clipped by 4 bases and J by 2 bases; unmatched bases: 5. CDR3 bases read: TGTGCCAGCAGTTTAGCCGGGACTAGCGGGACCTACGAG. It encodes CASSLAGTSGTYE. The entire CDR3 is CASSLAGTSGTYEQYF.

To note about this clone: The observed sequence ends 3 residues before the CDR3 terminus, with the missing tail filled in from the germline J gene. The chain joins TRBV19 to TRBJ1-5, with TRBD1 matching 8 bases. The J segment lost 0 bases and the V segment lost 5 bases, leaving 6 bases of the junction unmatched. The CDR3 has 16 amino acids. Per the germline V gene, CDR1 is LNHDA and CDR2 is SQIVND (reference sequence). CDR3 protein: CASSVDRGYSNQPQHF. The sequenced CDR3 bases are TGTGCCAGTAGTGTTGACAGGGGTTATAGCAATCAGCCC.

In the case of this clone: Read data end 3 residues before the CDR3 end; the end is taken from the germline J gene. The rearrangement joins TRBV28 to TRBJ2-2; maybe TRBD1 (6 bases). V was cut by 3 bases and J by 7 bases, with 24 bases left in between. The CDR3 has 18 residues. Germline CDR1 reads MDHEN; CDR2 reads SYDVKM. The part of the CDR3 DNA that was read is TGTGCCAGCAGTTTTCGAGAAGGGGAAGGGGGTAAAATCGGGGAG. This codes for CASSFREGEGGKIGE. The whole CDR3 region reads CASSFREGEGGKIGELFF.

The CDR3 region is CASSLRGPVQPQHF. Incomplete CDR3 DNA: TGTGCCAGCAGCTTAAGGGGGCCGGTTCAGCCC. V usage is TRBV5-8 and J usage is TRBJ1-5; 7 bases agree with TRBD1. From the germline J gene comes the end of the CDR3, since the read stops 3 residues before it. Unmatched junction bases numbered 5, after V lost 2 bases and J lost 6 bases. Germline V CDR1 and CDR2: SGHTS, YDEGEE. This CDR3 region has 14 residues.

About this clone: The read ends 3 residues shy of where the CDR3 ends; the end is completed using the germline J gene. The chain has TRBV28 and TRBJ2-7, with 12 bases lining up with TRBD1. Germline V CDR1 and CDR2: MDHEN, SYDVKM. The trim removed 7 bases at V and 6 bases at J, leaving 7 bases unmatched. The CDR3 length is 14 residues. The chain's CDR3 is CASKAGTGGIEQYF. Partial CDR3 DNA: TGTGCCAGCAAGGCCGGGACAGGGGGCATCGAG.

Turning to this clone: The missing CDR3 end, 3 residues past where the read stops, is filled in from the germline J gene. The identical CDR3 is also encoded by other nucleotide sequences in the sample. The genes are TRBV20-1 and TRBJ1-1; 7 nucleotides agree with TRBD1. This CDR3 is built from 12 residues. The V gene's germline CDR1 is DFQATT and CDR2 SNEGSKA (reference sequence). V dropped 5 bases and J dropped 4; count of bases not matched to a gene: 4. CDR3: CSASRGRTEAFF. Incomplete CDR3 DNA: TGCAGTGCTTCTAGGGGGCGCACTGAA.

Points on this clone: Sequencing ends 3 residues short of the CDR3 end; the germline J gene provides the rest. The rearrangement links TRBV7-8 to TRBJ2-7; 7 bases are a match to TRBD2. Germline values: CDR1 SGHVS, CDR2 FQNEAQ. The CDR3 has 14 amino acids. Trimming removed 3 bases from V and 4 bases from J; junction bases left unmatched: 6. CDR3: CASSLLAEVYEQYF. The covered CDR3 bases are TGTGCCAGCAGCTTGCTAGCGGAGGTATACGAG.

A remark on this clone: The sequenced fragment ends 3 residues before the CDR3 boundary, so the rest is inferred from the germline J gene. This chain joins TRBV20-1 and TRBJ2-6; D is perhaps TRBD1 (6 bases). The V end lost 2 bases, the J end lost 0 bases, and 11 bases lay between the germline ends. The CDR3 has 16 amino acids. Germline values: CDR1 DFQATT, CDR2 SNEGSKA (reference sequence). Partial CDR3 DNA: TGCAGTGCTAGAAGACAGGCGTTCTCTGGGGCCAACGTC. Its translation: CSARRQAFSGANV. The whole CDR3 reads CSARRQAFSGANVLTF.

In regard to this clone: The CDR3 is cut off 3 residues early in the read; its end comes from the germline J gene. The chain carries TRBV28 and TRBJ2-7, with TRBD1 as a possible D gene (5 bases). From germline, CDR1 is MDHEN and CDR2 SYDVKM. The CDR3 runs 11 residues. V gave up 8 bases and J gave up 3 bases, with 8 bases separating them. CDR3 DNA (partial): TGTGCCAGCGGGGCTTTCTACGAG. Encoded protein: CASGAFYE. The whole CDR3 is CASGAFYEQYF.

Concerning this clone: The read stops 3 residues short of the end of the CDR3; the missing end is completed from the germline J gene. The chain carries TRBV7-3 and TRBJ1-1, with TRBD1 matching 8 bases. Germline trimming cut 3 bases from V and 5 bases from J; bases unmatched to any gene: 2. CDR3 length: 13 residues. Germline V gene data show CDR1 as SGHTA and CDR2 as FQGTGA. CDR3 bases read: TGTGCCAGCAGCTTCCAGGGGGCTACTGAA. This translates into CASSFQGATE. The CDR3 in its entirety is CASSFQGATEAFF.

About this clone itself: The read gets to within 3 residues of the CDR3 end, and the germline J gene fills in the rest. This chain connects TRBV2 to TRBJ2-3; 7 nucleotides line up with TRBD2. This CDR3 region has 15 residues. With V trimmed by 4 bases and J by 1 base, 5 bases remained unmatched. CDR1 and CDR2 (germline): SNHLY, FYNNEI. The part of the CDR3 DNA that was read is TGTGCCAGCAGTGCCCGAGCGGGACGCACAGATACG. Amino acid sequence: CASSARAGRTDT. The whole CDR3 sequence is CASSARAGRTDTQYF.

A remark on this clone: The read is 3 residues too short to cover the CDR3 end, so that end is filled in from the germline J gene. The chain joins TRBV20-1 to TRBJ2-5; weak D call: TRBD2 (5 bases). Germline CDR1 is DFQATT and CDR2 is SNEGSKA (reference sequence). CDR3 size: 13 residues. Trimming cost V 6 bases and J 2 bases, with 13 bases left between them. The CDR3 region is CSAPSGGQETQYF. CDR3 DNA (partial): TGCAGTGCGCCCAGCGGCGGGCAAGAGACC.

Comments on this clone: The read ends 3 residues shy of where the CDR3 ends; the end is completed using the germline J gene. The V gene is TRBV5-1, the J gene TRBJ1-4; 8 bases are a match to TRBD1. There are 15 residues in the CDR3. Germline V gives CDR1 SGHRS, CDR2 YFSETQ. The trim removed 7 bases at V and 8 bases at J, leaving 13 bases unmatched. Partial CDR3 DNA: TGCGCCAGCCGACCCTCCGGGACAGGTCGAGAAAAA. Translating it yields CASRPSGTGREK. The entire CDR3 protein is CASRPSGTGREKLFF.

Of note for this clone: The DNA ends 3 residues before the CDR3 does, and the rest of the CDR3 is filled in from the germline J gene. V gene TRBV6-2 or TRBV6-3 combines with J gene TRBJ2-1, with TRBD2 matching over 8 bases. V was pared by 0 bases and J by 9 bases, with 7 bases of the junction left unmatched. Germline CDR1 reads MNHEY; CDR2 reads SVGEGT. This CDR3 is 15 amino acids long. The DNA read from the CDR3 is TGTGCCAGCAGTTACTCGAATAGCGGGACATTTGAG. Translating gives CASSYSNSGTFE. The CDR3 in full is CASSYSNSGTFEQFF.

As for this clone: The read finishes 3 residues shy of the CDR3 end, and the germline J gene is used to complete it. This sequence joins TRBV7-2 and TRBJ1-3; D unclear. The CDR3 totals 16 residues. The V end was cut by 0 bases, the J end by 0 bases, with 9 bases between. Germline assignment: CDR1 SGHTA and CDR2 FQGNSA. The DNA read from the CDR3 is TGTGCCAGCAGCTTAGCTGGCAGCGTCTCTGGAAACACC. Translating gives CASSLAGSVSGNT. The complete CDR3 reads CASSLAGSVSGNTIYF.

Details on this clone: The read terminates 3 residues before the CDR3 end, so the remaining end is supplied by the germline J gene. The chain links TRBV18 to TRBJ1-1; D gene ambiguous. The CDR3 contains 13 residues. V lost 5 bases and J 1 base, leaving 8 bases between the germline ends. Per germline, CDR1 KGHSH and CDR2 LQKENI. The CDR3 loop is CASSSETNTEAFF. CDR3 DNA (partial): TGTGCCAGCTCATCAGAAACGAACACTGAA. Full variable domain (rest looked up from reference TRBV18 and TRBJ1-1): NAGVMQNPRHLVRRRGQEARLRCSPMKGHSHVYWYRQLPEEGLKFMVYLQKENIIDESGMPKERFSAEFPKEGPSILRIQQVVRGDSAAYFCASSSETNTEAFFGQGTRLTVV.

The CDR3: CASSFRDRGGETQYF. The CDR3 DNA, read in part, is TGTGCCAGCAGCTTTCGGGACAGGGGAGGAGAGACC. The rearrangement links TRBV7-8 to TRBJ2-5; 10 bases are shared with TRBD1. The CDR3 is cut off 3 residues early in the read; its end comes from the germline J gene. V dropped 3 bases and J dropped 4; count of bases not matched to a gene: 5. The germline V gene encodes CDR1 SGHVS and CDR2 FQNEAQ. This CDR3 region has 15 residues.

Concerning this clone: The read terminates 3 residues before the CDR3 end, so the remaining end is supplied by the germline J gene. The chain uses TRBV29-1 and TRBJ2-3; possibly TRBD2 for D (6 bases). The CDR3 is made up of 12 amino acids. The V gene lost 4 bases and the J gene lost 2 bases, with 7 bases spanning the gap. Per germline, CDR1 SQVTM and CDR2 ANQGSEA. The CDR3 loop reads CSVGDSTDTQYF. The CDR3 DNA, read in part, is TGCAGCGTTGGGGACTCCACAGATACG.

Points on this clone: From the germline J gene comes the end of the CDR3, since the read stops 3 residues before it. The rearrangement links TRBV30 to TRBJ1-4; 10 positions match TRBD1. The ends lost 2 bases at V and 8 bases at J; junction bases unmatched: 5. The CDR3 extends over 14 amino acids. The germline V gene encodes CDR1 GTSNPN and CDR2 SVGIG (reference sequence). The sequenced CDR3 bases are TGTGCCTGGAGTCCCCCGGACAGGGGGGAAAAA. This encodes CAWSPPDRGEK. From start to end, the CDR3 is CAWSPPDRGEKLFF.

About this clone: The read halts 3 residues ahead of the CDR3 end, with the missing end drawn from the germline J gene. The rearrangement joins TRBV19 to TRBJ1-1; D might be TRBD1 (5 bases). V lost 8 bases, J lost 1 base, and 14 bases lay in between. From germline, CDR1 is LNHDA and CDR2 SQIVND (reference sequence). The CDR3 is made up of 14 amino acids. The chain's CDR3 is CASGTPGRNTEAFF. The DNA read from the CDR3 is TGTGCCAGTGGGACTCCGGGACGGAACACTGAA.

For this clone: The CDR3 extends 3 residues past the end of the read, so its final part is completed from the germline J gene. This rearrangement joins TRBV6-2 or TRBV6-3 to TRBJ2-3; 7 nucleotides match TRBD2. J gave up 1 base and V 6 bases, and 7 bases lay outside the gene matches. CDR3 length: 15 residues. Germline values: CDR1 MNHEY, CDR2 SVGEGT. The CDR3 loop reads CASSRLTSGTDTQYF. CDR3 DNA (partial): TGTGCCAGCAGCCGCCTTACTAGCGGCACAGATACG.

In the case of this clone: With the read ending 3 residues before the CDR3 end, the germline J gene is used to fill in that end. This sequence joins TRBV5-5 and TRBJ1-5; 10 bases agree with TRBD1. From germline, CDR1 is SGHKS and CDR2 YYEKEE (reference sequence). There are 15 residues in the CDR3. The trim removed 4 bases at V and 2 bases at J, leaving 3 bases unmatched. The sequenced part of the CDR3 DNA is TGTGCCAGCAGCGGGGGACAGGGGCGCAATCAGCCC. The encoded protein is CASSGGQGRNQP. The whole CDR3 sequence is CASSGGQGRNQPQHF.

As for this clone: Read coverage stops 3 residues before the CDR3 terminus; the germline J gene supplies the remainder. V gene TRBV30 combines with J gene TRBJ1-5; perhaps TRBD1 as D (5 bases). V lost 0 bases to trimming and J lost 4 bases, with 16 bases between them. The CDR3 consists of 16 residues. Germline V gene lookup returns CDR1 GTSNPN and CDR2 SVGIG (reference sequence). The sequenced CDR3 bases are TGTGCCTGGAGTGTACGCCAGGGTGTAGGAAATCAGCCC. Translated: CAWSVRQGVGNQP. The full CDR3 protein is CAWSVRQGVGNQPQHF.

Measured by frequency, this clone is medium-sized. The sequenced CDR3 bases are TGCAGCGCTCCGGGACACCAAATGAACACTGAA. Translation: CSAPGHQMNTE. The full CDR3 reads CSAPGHQMNTEAFF. V gene TRBV29-1 combines with J gene TRBJ1-1, with D tentatively TRBD1 (6 bases). The read gets to within 3 residues of the CDR3 end, and the germline J gene fills in the rest. CDR1 is SQVTM, CDR2 ANQGSEA, per germline. With 7 bases removed from V and 0 bases from J, the gap between germline ends came to 15 bases. The CDR3 runs to 14 residues.

As to this clone: The CDR3 end lies 3 residues beyond the end of the read and is filled in from the germline J gene. The rearrangement links TRBV30 to TRBJ2-1, with 8 bases identical to TRBD2. The CDR3 covers 14 residues. V lost 4 bases to trimming and J lost 4 bases; unmatched junction nucleotides: 6. CDR1 and CDR2 (germline): GTSNPN, SVGIG (reference sequence). CDR3: CAWTSGSRYNEQFF. The DNA read from the CDR3 is TGTGCCTGGACCAGCGGGAGTCGGTACAATGAG.

About this clone itself: The DNA ends 3 residues before the CDR3 does, and the rest of the CDR3 is filled in from the germline J gene. The chain has TRBV5-1 and TRBJ2-7; 13 positions agree with TRBD2. The V gene end was trimmed by 1 base and the J gene end by 2 bases; junction bases not matched to a gene: 9. CDR1 is SGHRS and CDR2 is YFSETQ in the germline V gene. CDR3 size: 18 residues. The CDR3 sequence is CASSLFGTGLAGPYEQYF. The covered CDR3 bases are TGCGCCAGCAGCTTGTTTGGTACGGGACTAGCGGGACCCTACGAG.

About this clone: The sequenced fragment ends 3 residues before the CDR3 boundary, so the rest is inferred from the germline J gene. The rearrangement links TRBV5-1 to TRBJ2-7; D is possibly TRBD1 (5 bases). CDR1 and CDR2 from the germline V gene are SGHRS and YFSETQ. The ends were cut back, 1 base at V and 0 bases at J, with 26 bases in the middle. The CDR3 spans 20 residues. The CDR3 DNA, read in part, is TGCGCCAGCAGCTTGCTCCCTTCGGCGGACGGACAATCTAGCTCCTACGAG. It is translated as CASSLLPSADGQSSSYE. The entire CDR3 protein is CASSLLPSADGQSSSYEQYF.

For this clone: The read halts 3 residues ahead of the CDR3 end, with the missing end drawn from the germline J gene. The V call is TRBV7-3, the J call TRBJ2-5, with D hard to call. The CDR3 contains 14 residues. V shed 0 bases and J shed 3 bases, with 8 bases lying between them. The V gene's germline CDR1 is SGHTA and CDR2 FQGTGA. The covered CDR3 bases are TGTGCCAGCAGCTTAACTGGGCCGAAAGAGACC. Translating it yields CASSLTGPKET. The full CDR3 is CASSLTGPKETQYF.